This T cell receptor beta chain was sequenced in a study of blood T cell dynamics during melanoma immunotherapy. Study-level information: Metastatic melanoma patients received first-line pembrolizumab or nivolumab plus ipilimumab.

TCRdb's copy holds only in-frame clones and misses some; the assay was immunoSEQ multiplex PCR. In the table there are almost 7,000 clones, approximately 85% of which are singletons. As for time point: week 3, after first cycle of checkpoint inhibitor. Between the trimmed V and J ends, which lost 9 bases and 5 bases, there was a span of 17 bases. Germline CDR1 and CDR2: WSHSY and SAAADI. This CDR3 is 14 amino acids long. The genes are TRBV10-2 and TRBJ1-5; a possible D gene is TRBD1 (5 bases). The TCR sequence derives from a human donor with melanoma. Some clones in this sample may be carry-over from other donors' samples. Sample: blood, taken from a patient treated with checkpoint blockade. The CDR3 sequence is CASGDRGSYQPQHF. DNA for the CDR3: TGCGCCAGTGGGGACCGAGGTTCGTATCAGCCCCAGCATTTT.